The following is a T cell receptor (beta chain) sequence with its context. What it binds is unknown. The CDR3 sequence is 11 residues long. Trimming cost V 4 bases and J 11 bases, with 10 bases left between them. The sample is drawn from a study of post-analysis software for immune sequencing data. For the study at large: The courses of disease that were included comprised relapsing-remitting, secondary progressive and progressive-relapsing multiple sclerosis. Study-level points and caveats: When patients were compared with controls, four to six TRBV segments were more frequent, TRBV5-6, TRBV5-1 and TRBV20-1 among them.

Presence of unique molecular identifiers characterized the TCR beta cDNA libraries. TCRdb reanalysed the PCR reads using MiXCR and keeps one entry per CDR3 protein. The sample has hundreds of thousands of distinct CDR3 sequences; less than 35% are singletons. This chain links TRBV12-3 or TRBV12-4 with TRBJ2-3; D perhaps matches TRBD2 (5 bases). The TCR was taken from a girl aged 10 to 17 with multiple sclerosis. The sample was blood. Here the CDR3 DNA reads TGTGCCAGCAGTTCTTTGAGCGGGCAGTATTTT. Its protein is CASSSLSGQYF.